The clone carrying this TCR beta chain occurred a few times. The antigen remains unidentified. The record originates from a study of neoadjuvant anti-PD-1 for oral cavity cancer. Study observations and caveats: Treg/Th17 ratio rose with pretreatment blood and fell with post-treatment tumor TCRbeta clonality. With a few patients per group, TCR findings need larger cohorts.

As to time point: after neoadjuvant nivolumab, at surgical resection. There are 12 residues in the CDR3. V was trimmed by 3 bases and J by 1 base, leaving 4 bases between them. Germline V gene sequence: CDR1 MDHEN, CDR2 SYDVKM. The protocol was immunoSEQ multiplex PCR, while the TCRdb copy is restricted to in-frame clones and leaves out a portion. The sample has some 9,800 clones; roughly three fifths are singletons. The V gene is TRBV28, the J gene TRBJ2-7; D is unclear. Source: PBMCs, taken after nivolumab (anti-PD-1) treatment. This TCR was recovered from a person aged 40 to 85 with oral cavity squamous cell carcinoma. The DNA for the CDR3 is TGTGCCAGCAGTTTGCGGTCCTACGAGCAGTACTTC. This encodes CASSLRSYEQYF.